The 4 T cell receptor beta chains below were found in one sample sequenced in a study of spatial heterogeneity in lung cancer. TCRdb used MiXCR to reprocess the 5' RACE reads, holding one entry per CDR3 protein. The sample has under 75,000 distinct CDR3 sequences; over 7% are singletons. Time point meaning: blood at routine non-recurrence follow-up after resection. The specimen comprised PBMCs, sampled at follow-up. The receptors come from a female donor with early-stage non-small cell lung cancer.

This clonotype has ten or more counts. The rearrangement joins TRBV20-1 to TRBJ1-5; TRBD1 agrees at 8 bases. The CDR3 is 13 residues long. V trimming: 6 bases; J trimming: 6 bases; junction bases outside the gene matches: 7. CDR1 and CDR2 (germline): DFQATT, SNEGSKA (reference sequence). The CDR3 nucleotides read TGCAGTGCAGGGACAGGCGACGGTCAGCCCCAGCATTTT. Translating gives CSAGTGDGQPQHF.

This clonotype was seen many times. The J gene is TRBJ2-3, the V gene TRBV12-3 or TRBV12-4; 7 bases fit TRBD2. The V gene end was trimmed by 6 bases and the J gene end by 0 bases; junction bases not matched to a gene: 9. The CDR3 has 16 amino acids. CDR3 coding DNA: TGTGCCAGCAGGCGTAGCGGGTCTCCTAGCACAGATACGCAGTATTTT. Translating it yields CASRRSGSPSTDTQYF.

In this sample, this clonotype turned up many times. This chain links TRBV28 with TRBJ1-5; 7 positions agree with TRBD1. J gave up 7 bases and V 7 bases, and 7 bases lay outside the gene matches. In germline, CDR1 is MDHEN, CDR2 SYDVKM. This CDR3 has 13 residues. The CDR3 protein is CASTRGLKQPQHF. The CDR3 nucleotides read TGTGCCAGCACAAGGGGGCTAAAACAGCCCCAGCATTTT. Drawing the rest from reference TRBV28 and TRBJ1-5, the complete variable domain is DVKVTQSSRYLVKRTGEKVFLECVQDMDHENMFWYRQDPGLGLRLIYFSYDVKMKEKGDIPEGYSVSREKKERFSLILESASTNQTSMYLCASTRGLKQPQHFGDGTRLSIL.

This clonotype appeared many times. V is TRBV11-2 and J is TRBJ2-1; D is undetermined. Germline loops: CDR1 SGHAT, CDR2 FQNNGV. The CDR3 runs to 12 residues. V dropped 5 bases and J dropped 5 bases, with 7 bases sitting between them. The CDR3: CASSPQNNEQFF. DNA of the CDR3: TGTGCCAGCAGCCCCCAAAACAATGAGCAGTTCTTC.